This T cell receptor (beta chain) was identified during a study of early T cells in non-severe SARS-CoV-2 infection. Turning to the study itself: Sequencing targeted bulk RNA from unsorted whole blood, leaving chains unpaired. General observations from the study: VDJdb matching favored anti-spike CD8 responses, missing private and CD4 specificities.

In the library, individual cDNA molecules carried attached unique molecular identifiers. MiXCR, run by TCRdb on the 5' RACE reads, gives a single entry per CDR3 protein. The table lists some 71,000 distinct CDR3 sequences, 10% to 12% of them singletons. Regarding this clonotype: Its antigen is currently unknown.

The CDR3 length is 13 residues. V lost 6 bases and J lost 1, with 10 bases in between. The sample was whole blood, taken at baseline. This sequence originates from an adult who was a healthcare worker with PCR-confirmed SARS-CoV-2 infection or an uninfected control (not recorded which). The chain combines TRBV12-3 or TRBV12-4 with TRBJ2-7, with D maybe TRBD1 (6 bases). In DNA form, the CDR3 reads TGTGCCAGCAGAGGACAGTTTTCCTACGAGCAGTACTTC. Amino acids: CASRGQFSYEQYF.